Listed here are 18 T cell receptor beta chains from one sample, sequenced in a study of chemoradiotherapy in HPV16-positive cancers. The table came from immunoSEQ multiplex PCR; TCRdb's copy has only in-frame clones and leaves some out. The sample contains approximately 35,000 clones, roughly 75% of which appear only once. Sequenced material: blood, taken from a patient who underwent chemoradiotherapy. The receptor source for this set is a human donor with HPV-associated anogenital cancer.

The chain uses TRBV4-1 and TRBJ2-6; TRBD1 matches 10 bases. The length of the CDR3 is 18 residues. V lost 1 base to trimming and J lost 1 base; unmatched junction nucleotides: 4. Germline V gene sequence: CDR1 MGHRA, CDR2 YSYEKL. The CDR3 here is CASSQVSGQGSGANVLTF. The CDR3 DNA is TGCGCCAGCAGCCAAGTTTCGGGACAGGGGTCTGGGGCCAACGTCCTGACTTTC.

The chain joins TRBV5-1 to TRBJ2-2; D is uncertain. The CDR3 totals 16 residues. The germline V gene encodes CDR1 SGHRS and CDR2 YFSETQ. V was cut by 4 bases and J by 0 bases, with 13 bases left in between. CDR3 protein: CASSEDWFSNTGELFF. CDR3 DNA: TGCGCCAGCAGCGAAGACTGGTTTTCGAACACCGGGGAGCTGTTTTTT. Variable domain in full (rest from reference TRBV5-1 and TRBJ2-2): KAGVTQTPRYLIKTRGQQVTLSCSPISGHRSVSWYQQTPGQGLQFLFEYFSETQRNKGNFPGRFSGRQFSNSRSEMNVSTLELGDSALYLCASSEDWFSNTGELFFGEGSRLTVL.

V is TRBV7-6 and J is TRBJ1-6, with 7 bases lining up with TRBD1. Germline assignment: CDR1 SGHVS and CDR2 FNYEAQ. The CDR3 extends over 15 amino acids. With V trimmed by 5 bases and J by 9 bases, 10 bases remained unmatched. For the CDR3, the DNA is TGTGCCAGCAGCCCAGCCGCCCGACAGGGTTCACCCCTCCACTTT. Its protein product is CASSPAARQGSPLHF.

This chain links TRBV7-8 with TRBJ1-3; no clear D. The CDR3 totals 14 residues. V was trimmed by 5 bases and J by 0 bases, leaving 8 bases between them. Germline V CDR1 and CDR2: SGHVS, FQNEAQ. The CDR3 reads CASSPYGSGNTIYF. CDR3 nucleotides: TGTGCCAGCAGCCCCTATGGCTCTGGAAACACCATATATTTT.

This clone was seen only once. V is TRBV6-5 and J is TRBJ2-3; TRBD1 or TRBD2 may be the D gene (5 bases each). Trimming cost V 8 bases and J 6 bases, with 21 bases left between them. Per germline, CDR1 MNHEY and CDR2 SVGAGI. This CDR3 is built from 15 residues. Written as DNA, the CDR3 is TGTGCCAGCCGCCGAACGGGACCGGCCACGGATACGCAGTATTTT. The encoded protein is CASRRTGPATDTQYF.

This sequence joins TRBV7-9 and TRBJ1-2; TRBD1 matches 8 bases. In germline, CDR1 is SEHNR, CDR2 FQNEAQ (reference sequence). The CDR3 covers 15 residues. V shed 4 bases, J shed 8 bases, and the junction held 12 bases outside the gene matches. CDR3 sequence (DNA): TGTGCCAGCAGCTCTTTGACAGGGGCTATAGGGGGCTACACCTTC. Protein product: CASSSLTGAIGGYTF.

The gene calls are TRBV5-4 and TRBJ2-2; D is undetermined. Germline V lookup: CDR1 SGHNT, CDR2 YYREEE (reference sequence). There are 12 residues in the CDR3. V gave up 2 bases and J gave up 6 bases, with 5 bases separating them. The CDR3 coding sequence is TGTGCCAGCAGCTTTCTACCCGGGGAGCTGTTTTTT. This sequence encodes CASSFLPGELFF.

V and J are TRBV6-1 and TRBJ2-3, with 7 bases aligning to TRBD2. Per the germline V gene, CDR1 is MNHNS and CDR2 is SASEGT. This CDR3 has 15 amino acids. Losses at the gene ends were 2 bases for V and 3 bases for J; bases not matched to a gene: 5. The CDR3 DNA reads TGTGCCAGCAGTGAATCGGGGGGAGAGACAGATACGCAGTATTTT. This sequence encodes CASSESGGETDTQYF.

The CDR3 spells CASSGFGSTDTQYF. The DNA of the CDR3 is TGTGCCAGCAGTGGATTTGGCAGCACAGATACGCAGTATTTT. The chain employs TRBV2 and TRBJ2-3; no firm D call. From germline, CDR1 is SNHLY and CDR2 FYNNEI. Trimming shortened V by 4 bases and J by 0 bases, and 8 bases separated the two germline ends. This CDR3 region has 14 residues.

V and J are TRBV19 and TRBJ2-7; TRBD1 is a possible D gene (6 bases). CDR1 is LNHDA, CDR2 SQIVND, per germline (reference sequence). CDR3 length: 15 amino acids. V was clipped by 5 bases and J by 2 bases, with 16 bases between them. CDR3 coding DNA: TGTGCCAGTAGTCTACTGACAGGTGCTCCCTACGAGCAGTACTTC. It translates to CASSLLTGAPYEQYF.

This chain links TRBV11-1 with TRBJ1-6, with no clear D. The CDR3 has 13 amino acids. CDR1 is SGHAT and CDR2 is FQDESV in the germline V gene (reference sequence). Trimming removed 4 bases at V and 7 bases at J, with 8 bases between. The CDR3 DNA sequence: TGTGCCAGCAGCTCTAGGAACAATTCACCCCTCCACTTT. Encoded protein: CASSSRNNSPLHF.

In DNA, the CDR3 is TGTGCCAGCAGTTACTCCAGGGGCGAGCAGTACTTC. Translating gives CASSYSRGEQYF. This chain links TRBV6-5 with TRBJ2-7; a possible D gene is TRBD1 (6 bases). Trimming left V 0 bases short and J 6 bases short, with 6 bases between. The V gene's germline CDR1 is MNHEY and CDR2 SVGAGI. This CDR3 comprises 12 residues.

This chain links TRBV7-8 with TRBJ1-3; the D gene is possibly TRBD1 (5 bases). The CDR3 has 16 residues. The germline V gene has CDR1 SGHVS and CDR2 FQNEAQ. Trimming stripped 1 base from V and 0 bases from J, with 10 bases between. The CDR3 DNA follows: TGTGCCAGCAGCTTAGAGGGGAGCCGCTCTGGAAACACCATATATTTT. Amino acids: CASSLEGSRSGNTIYF.

The rearrangement uses TRBV7-2 and TRBJ2-5; D unresolved. Germline CDR1 reads SGHTA; CDR2 reads FQGNSA. The CDR3 has 15 amino acids. Trimming left V 1 base short and J 1 base short, with 10 bases between. In nucleotides, the CDR3 is TGTGCCAGCAGCTTAGGCCCCATTATCCAAGAGACCCAGTACTTC. This encodes CASSLGPIIQETQYF. Based on the CDR3 plus reference TRBV7-2 and TRBJ2-5, the full variable domain is GAGVSQSPSNKVTEKGKDVELRCDPISGHTALYWYRQSLGQGLEFLIYFQGNSAPDKSGLPSDRFSAERTGGSVSTLTIQRTQQEDSAVYLCASSLGPIIQETQYFGPGTRLLVL.

The CDR3 is CASSPWGDYGYTF. The DNA of the CDR3 is TGTGCCAGTAGTCCCTGGGGGGACTATGGCTACACCTTC. V gene TRBV19 combines with J gene TRBJ1-2; perhaps TRBD1 as D (5 bases). The CDR3 runs to 13 residues. Per germline, CDR1 LNHDA and CDR2 SQIVND (reference sequence). Trimming stripped 5 bases from V and 3 bases from J, with 10 bases between.

This clone was seen more than once but under ten times. The chain is built from TRBV6-5 and TRBJ1-4; 7 bases are a match to TRBD1. Germline V lookup: CDR1 MNHEY, CDR2 SVGAGI. The J segment lost 10 bases and the V segment lost 0 bases, leaving 2 bases of the junction unmatched. The CDR3 length is 13 residues. The CDR3 protein is CASSYSTGRKLFF. In DNA, the CDR3 is TGTGCCAGCAGTTACTCGACAGGGCGAAAACTGTTTTTT.

The V gene is TRBV2, the J gene TRBJ2-1, with 13 bases fitting TRBD2. CDR3 length: 15 amino acids. Germline V gene lookup returns CDR1 SNHLY and CDR2 FYNNEI. V shed 7 bases and J 10 bases; nucleotides not matched to a gene: 10. In nucleotides, the CDR3 is TGTGCCAGCACCCGCCCGGGACTAGCGGGGTGGGAGCAGTTCTTC. Its translation: CASTRPGLAGWEQFF.

Note on this clone: Other DNA sequences within the sample encode an identical CDR3. CDR3 nucleotides: TGTGCCTGGAGCCGCGGACAGTATGAAGCTTTCTTT. Amino acid sequence: CAWSRGQYEAFF. The chain joins TRBV30 to TRBJ1-1; D perhaps matches TRBD1 (6 bases). This CDR3 is built from 12 residues. The germline gives CDR1 GTSNPN, CDR2 SVGIG (reference sequence). V shed 3 bases and J shed 7 bases, with 12 bases lying between them. The complete variable domain, with remaining parts taken from reference TRBV30 and TRBJ1-1, reads SQTIHQWPATLVQPVGSPLSLECTVEGTSNPNLYWYRQAAGRGLQLLFYSVGIGQISSEVPQNLSASRPQDRQFILSSKKLLLSDSGFYLCAWSRGQYEAFFGQGTRLTVV.